The rows below give T cell receptor beta chains drawn from one sample of a study of T cell responses to AZD1222 COVID-19 vaccine. Libraries were prepared by immunoSEQ multiplex PCR; TCRdb keeps only in-frame clonotypes and omits some of them. The sample consists of fewer than 90,000 clones, about 91% of them appearing once. This material consisted of peripheral blood, taken 28 days after the second AZD1222 dose. The receptors here all came from an adult who received the AZD1222 COVID-19 vaccine. The CDR3 runs from the conserved cysteine through the conserved F or W. A D gene is named only where the DNA matches it firmly. Size is stated for part of the rows, as once, few or many counts, or as a class when the clone is expanded.

size: NA; length: 14; V: TRBV27; J: TRBJ2-7; D: TRBD1; CDR3: CASSLFLGTDEQYF; DNA: TGTGCCAGCAGTTTATTTCTTGGGACAGACGAGCAGTACTTC
size: NA; length: 17; V: TRBV19; J: TRBJ1-3; D: TRBD1; CDR3: CASSIPAGTGVRNTIYF; DNA: TGTGCCAGTAGTATTCCGGCCGGGACAGGGGTCAGAAACACCATATATTTT
size: once; length: 14; V: TRBV6-5; J: TRBJ1-2; D: NA; CDR3: CATKRIGSNYGYTF; DNA: TGTGCCACCAAACGAATCGGATCTAACTATGGCTACACCTTC
size: NA; length: 18; V: TRBV28; J: TRBJ2-2; D: TRBD1; CDR3: CASSSQPGQGVNTGELFF; DNA: TGTGCCAGCAGTTCTCAACCGGGACAGGGAGTTAACACCGGGGAGCTGTTTTTT
size: NA; length: 12; V: TRBV29-1; J: TRBJ1-2; D: NA; CDR3: CSVGNDNYGYTF; DNA: TGCAGCGTTGGAAACGACAACTATGGCTACACCTTC
size: NA; length: 15; V: TRBV7-6; J: TRBJ2-1; D: TRBD1; CDR3: CASSRGQGSYNEQFF; DNA: TGTGCCAGCAGCCGGGGACAGGGCTCCTACAATGAGCAGTTCTTC
size: NA; length: 13; V: TRBV30; J: TRBJ1-6; D: TRBD1; CDR3: CAWSTQGGSPLHF; DNA: TGTGCCTGGAGTACTCAGGGGGGTTCACCCCTCCACTTT
size: NA; length: 16; V: TRBV19; J: TRBJ2-1; D: TRBD2; CDR3: CASSIVGLAGGIEQFF; DNA: TGTGCCAGTAGTATAGTCGGCCTAGCGGGGGGGATTGAGCAGTTCTTC
size: NA; length: 14; V: TRBV5-4; J: TRBJ2-2; D: NA; CDR3: CASREGSNTGELFF; DNA: TGTGCCAGCAGAGAGGGGTCGAACACCGGGGAGCTGTTTTTT
size: NA; length: 12; V: TRBV21-1; J: TRBJ2-7; D: NA; CDR3: CATIHPSYEQYF; DNA: TGTGCCACCATACACCCCTCCTACGAGCAGTACTTC
size: NA; length: 14; V: TRBV2; J: TRBJ2-6; D: NA; CDR3: CASRASTGANVLTF; DNA: TGTGCCAGCCGGGCCTCAACTGGGGCCAACGTCCTGACTTTC
size: few; length: 14; V: TRBV6-5; J: TRBJ2-1; D: TRBD1; CDR3: CASTPGQGEGEQFF; DNA: TGTGCCAGCACCCCGGGACAGGGGGAGGGTGAGCAGTTCTTC
size: NA; length: 13; V: TRBV12-3/TRBV12-4; J: TRBJ1-6; D: NA; CDR3: CASSGGTNSPLHF; DNA: TGTGCCAGCAGTGGGGGTACTAATTCACCCCTCCACTTT
size: NA; length: 17; V: TRBV3-1/TRBV3-2; J: TRBJ1-2; D: TRBD1; CDR3: CASSRPPWRGQNYGYTF; DNA: TGTGCCAGCAGCCGCCCACCTTGGAGGGGGCAGAACTATGGCTACACCTTC
size: NA; length: 16; V: TRBV28; J: TRBJ1-4; D: TRBD1; CDR3: CASSFLTGGLNEKLFF; DNA: TGTGCCAGCAGTTTTTTAACAGGGGGCCTTAATGAAAAACTGTTTTTT
size: NA; length: 16; V: TRBV6-5; J: TRBJ1-4; D: TRBD1; CDR3: CASSFSLGDRGEKLFF; DNA: TGTGCCAGCAGTTTCAGCCTAGGGGACAGGGGGGAAAAACTGTTTTTT
size: NA; length: 15; V: TRBV15; J: TRBJ2-3; D: NA; CDR3: CATSLGGGLTDTQYF; DNA: TGTGCCACCAGCCTAGGGGGGGGGTTGACAGATACGCAGTATTTT
size: NA; length: 18; V: TRBV4-2; J: TRBJ1-1; D: TRBD1; CDR3: CASSQDGWGTGGRTEAFF; DNA: TGTGCCAGCAGCCAAGATGGTTGGGGGACAGGGGGAAGAACTGAAGCTTTCTTT
size: NA; length: 15; V: TRBV7-6; J: TRBJ2-7; D: TRBD2; CDR3: CASSPGGGASYEQYF; DNA: TGTGCCAGCAGCCCGGGAGGAGGCGCTAGCTACGAGCAGTACTTC
size: NA; length: 14; V: TRBV19; J: TRBJ2-7; D: NA; CDR3: CASSEDKLSYEQYF; DNA: TGTGCCAGTAGTGAAGACAAACTCTCCTACGAGCAGTACTTC
size: NA; length: 12; V: TRBV5-1; J: TRBJ1-6; D: NA; CDR3: CASMESGSPLHF; DNA: TGCGCCAGCATGGAATCGGGTTCACCCCTCCACTTT
size: few; length: 13; V: TRBV12-3/TRBV12-4; J: TRBJ1-6; D: NA; CDR3: CASSSYGNSPLHF; DNA: TGTGCCAGCAGTTCTTACGGTAATTCACCCCTCCACTTT
size: NA; length: 14; V: TRBV18; J: TRBJ1-1; D: NA; CDR3: CASSPLREVTEAFF; DNA: TGTGCCAGCTCACCCCTCAGAGAGGTCACTGAAGCTTTCTTT
size: once; length: 14; V: TRBV7-9; J: TRBJ1-3; D: NA; CDR3: CASSIGGAGNTIYF; DNA: TGTGCCAGCAGCATAGGGGGGGCTGGAAACACCATATATTTT
size: NA; length: 16; V: TRBV9; J: TRBJ2-3; D: NA; CDR3: CASSLDPSSYTDTQYF; DNA: TGTGCCAGCAGCCTAGACCCCTCTAGCTACACAGATACGCAGTATTTT
size: NA; length: 10; V: TRBV20-1; J: TRBJ1-1; D: NA; CDR3: CSARRLEAFF; DNA: TGCAGTGCTAGACGACTTGAAGCTTTCTTT
size: NA; length: 13; V: TRBV25-1; J: TRBJ2-1; D: TRBD2; CDR3: CASSLAGENEQFF; DNA: TGTGCCAGCAGCTTAGCGGGGGAAAATGAGCAGTTCTTC
size: NA; length: 15; V: TRBV6-5; J: TRBJ1-5; D: NA; CDR3: CASIPRQEFNQPQHF; DNA: TGTGCCAGCATCCCCAGACAGGAATTCAATCAGCCCCAGCATTTT
size: once; length: 11; V: TRBV5-4; J: TRBJ2-1; D: NA; CDR3: CASSYLNEQFF; DNA: TGTGCCAGCAGCTATCTCAATGAGCAGTTCTTC
size: NA; length: 16; V: TRBV19; J: TRBJ1-3; D: NA; CDR3: CASSSAHLSSGNTIYF; DNA: TGTGCCAGTAGTTCGGCACATTTAAGCTCTGGAAACACCATATATTTT